The T cell receptor beta chain described here comes from a study of blood T cells in healthy people across ages. On the study more broadly: There was about one barcoded beta molecule captured by template switching per two T cells.

Alongside a J-beta primer mix, a sample-barcoded 5' primer served in a second PCR lasting roughly 6 to 11 cycles. TCRdb re-called the 5' RACE reads through MiXCR, storing one row per CDR3 protein. The profile shows about a million distinct CDR3 sequences, around two fifths of them singletons. General study findings and limits: Diversity was higher, and naive CD4+ cells more numerous, in long-lived donors than in aged donors.

Note on this clonotype: The antigen remains undetermined.

The source of this sequence is a man aged 18 to 30 in good health. Sample: blood.

The DNA of the CDR3 is TGTGCCAGCAGCTTTGACCGGGACGCTGAAGCTTTCTTT. It specifies CASSFDRDAEAFF. The chain links TRBV7-2 to TRBJ1-1; tentatively, D is TRBD1 (5 bases). The CDR3 is 13 residues long. CDR1 and CDR2 (germline): SGHTA, FQGNSA. Trimming took 3 bases from V and 6 from J, leaving 11 bases between them. Based on the CDR3 plus reference TRBV7-2 and TRBJ1-1, the full variable domain is GAGVSQSPSNKVTEKGKDVELRCDPISGHTALYWYRQSLGQGLEFLIYFQGNSAPDKSGLPSDRFSAERTGGSVSTLTIQRTQQEDSAVYLCASSFDRDAEAFFGQGTRLTVV.